A selection of T cell receptor beta chains follows, all from one sample in a study of T cell changes during pregnancy in multiple sclerosis. The method was immunoSEQ multiplex PCR; TCRdb's version includes in-frame clones alone and lacks a portion of them. The table records 100,000 or so clones, around 94% of them present only once. The sample in question was peripheral blood, obtained after pregnancy. Every receptor here comes from a female donor in good health, enrolled as a control in a pregnancy study. The CDR3 runs from the conserved cysteine through the conserved F or W. The D gene is left open where the match is weak. Size tells how often a clone was seen (once, few, many) or the class of an expanded clone, and some rows leave it out.

j_call: TRBJ2-7; d_call: -; clone_size: -; v_call: TRBV6-5; cdr3_nt: TGTGCCAGCAGTCCGAGCGGGCTGACCTACGAGCAGTACTTC; cdr3_aa: CASSPSGLTYEQYF
j_call: TRBJ2-7; d_call: TRBD2; clone_size: -; v_call: TRBV19; cdr3_nt: TGTGCCAGTAGTACACTAGCGGGAGCCTACGAGCAGTACTTC; cdr3_aa: CASSTLAGAYEQYF
j_call: TRBJ2-2; d_call: -; clone_size: once; v_call: TRBV14; cdr3_nt: TGTGCCAGCAGCCCCACTTTCCCCCGCGGGGAGCTGTTTTTT; cdr3_aa: CASSPTFPRGELFF
j_call: TRBJ1-2; d_call: -; clone_size: -; v_call: TRBV19; cdr3_nt: TGTGCCAGTAGTATAGCCCAGGGGCGCGGCTACACCTTC; cdr3_aa: CASSIAQGRGYTF
j_call: TRBJ2-3; d_call: -; clone_size: -; v_call: TRBV15; cdr3_nt: TGTGCCACCAGCATCCGGGACAACACAGATACGCAGTATTTT; cdr3_aa: CATSIRDNTDTQYF
j_call: TRBJ2-3; d_call: TRBD2; clone_size: -; v_call: TRBV5-1; cdr3_nt: TGCGCCAGCAGCCCCGGGACTAGCGGGAGAGGAAGCACAGATACGCAGTATTTT; cdr3_aa: CASSPGTSGRGSTDTQYF
j_call: TRBJ2-3; d_call: TRBD2; clone_size: -; v_call: TRBV28; cdr3_nt: TGTGCCAGCAGTTTGAGCGGGAGGGGCACAGATACGCAGTATTTT; cdr3_aa: CASSLSGRGTDTQYF
j_call: TRBJ2-5; d_call: TRBD1; clone_size: -; v_call: TRBV7-9; cdr3_nt: TGTGCCAGCAGTTCCCGGGACAGGGGAGTGGAAGAGACCCAGTACTTC; cdr3_aa: CASSSRDRGVEETQYF
j_call: TRBJ2-4; d_call: -; clone_size: -; v_call: TRBV6-5; cdr3_nt: TGTGCCAGCAGTTACGCCGGATCGGGGGAACACATTCAGTACTTC; cdr3_aa: CASSYAGSGEHIQYF
j_call: TRBJ2-7; d_call: TRBD1; clone_size: -; v_call: TRBV7-9; cdr3_nt: TGTGCCAGCAGCTCAGGACAGGGAAGAACAAACGAGCAGTACTTC; cdr3_aa: CASSSGQGRTNEQYF
j_call: TRBJ2-7; d_call: TRBD1; clone_size: -; v_call: TRBV6-4; cdr3_nt: TGTGCCACGTCGACAGGGACCGACTCGAGAGAGCAGTACTTC; cdr3_aa: CATSTGTDSREQYF
j_call: TRBJ2-7; d_call: -; clone_size: -; v_call: TRBV30; cdr3_nt: TGTGCCTGGAGTCATCCGGAACTACTTAGCTCCTACGAGCAGTACTTC; cdr3_aa: CAWSHPELLSSYEQYF
j_call: TRBJ1-3; d_call: -; clone_size: once; v_call: TRBV2; cdr3_nt: TGTGCCAGCAGTGAAGCGAACAGCGGAAACACCATATATTTT; cdr3_aa: CASSEANSGNTIYF
j_call: TRBJ2-3; d_call: TRBD2; clone_size: -; v_call: TRBV27; cdr3_nt: TGTGCCAGCAGTTTATCCCCACCGGGACTAGCGGGAGTGGATACGCAGTATTTT; cdr3_aa: CASSLSPPGLAGVDTQYF
j_call: TRBJ2-3; d_call: -; clone_size: once; v_call: TRBV15; cdr3_nt: TGTGCCACCAGCAGAGAGATGGTAGGGGCCGGGTCGGATACGCAGTATTTT; cdr3_aa: CATSREMVGAGSDTQYF
j_call: TRBJ2-1; d_call: TRBD2; clone_size: once; v_call: TRBV7-2; cdr3_nt: TGTGCCAGCAGCTTAGAGGGACGGGACTACAGGGAGCAGTTCTTC; cdr3_aa: CASSLEGRDYREQFF